This T cell receptor beta chain derives from a study of control samples from healthy donors and cancer patients. Libraries were prepared by immunoSEQ multiplex PCR; TCRdb keeps only in-frame clonotypes and omits some of them. This sample has some 140,000 clones; around nine tenths occur once, and the top ten carry approximately 10%. J was trimmed by 2 bases and V by 5 bases; bases with no gene match: 6. Germline CDR1 MDHEN, CDR2 SYDVKM. The CDR3 is 15 residues long. Sequencing input: blood. The gene calls are TRBV28 and TRBJ2-1; TRBD2 matches 7 bases. The origin of this receptor is a man between 25 and 39 years old in good health. The CDR3 DNA reads TGTGCCAGCAGTCCTCTCGGGACTACCTACAATGAGCAGTTCTTC. Its protein product is CASSPLGTTYNEQFF.